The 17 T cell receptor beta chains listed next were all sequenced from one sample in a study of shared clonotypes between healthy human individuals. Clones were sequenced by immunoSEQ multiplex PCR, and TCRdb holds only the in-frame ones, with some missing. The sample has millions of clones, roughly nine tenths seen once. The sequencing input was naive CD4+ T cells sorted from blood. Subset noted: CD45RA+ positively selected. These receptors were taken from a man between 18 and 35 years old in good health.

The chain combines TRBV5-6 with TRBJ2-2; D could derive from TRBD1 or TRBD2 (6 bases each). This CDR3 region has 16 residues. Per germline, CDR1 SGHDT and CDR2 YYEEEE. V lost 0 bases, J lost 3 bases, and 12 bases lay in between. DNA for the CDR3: TGTGCCAGCAGCTTGGCCGGTAGGGGGGACACCGGGGAGCTGTTTTTT. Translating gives CASSLAGRGDTGELFF.

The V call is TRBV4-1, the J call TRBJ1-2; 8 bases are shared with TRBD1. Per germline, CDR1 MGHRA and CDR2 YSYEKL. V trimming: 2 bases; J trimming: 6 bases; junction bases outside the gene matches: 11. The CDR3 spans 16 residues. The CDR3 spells CASSQRPDRASNGYTF. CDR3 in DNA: TGCGCCAGCAGCCAAAGGCCGGACAGGGCCTCCAATGGCTACACCTTC.

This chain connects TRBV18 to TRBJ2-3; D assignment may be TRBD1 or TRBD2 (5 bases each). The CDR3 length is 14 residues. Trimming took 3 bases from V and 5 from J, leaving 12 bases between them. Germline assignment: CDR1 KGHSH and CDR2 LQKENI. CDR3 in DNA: TGTGCCAGCTCACCGGGGGTACAGAGAGATACGCAGTATTTT. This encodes CASSPGVQRDTQYF.

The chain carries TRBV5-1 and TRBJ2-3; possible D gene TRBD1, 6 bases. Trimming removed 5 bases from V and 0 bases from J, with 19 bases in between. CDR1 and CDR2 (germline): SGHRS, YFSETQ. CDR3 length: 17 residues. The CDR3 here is CASSLTGRTASTDTQYF. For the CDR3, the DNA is TGCGCCAGCAGTCTTACCGGCCGGACAGCCAGCACAGATACGCAGTATTTT.

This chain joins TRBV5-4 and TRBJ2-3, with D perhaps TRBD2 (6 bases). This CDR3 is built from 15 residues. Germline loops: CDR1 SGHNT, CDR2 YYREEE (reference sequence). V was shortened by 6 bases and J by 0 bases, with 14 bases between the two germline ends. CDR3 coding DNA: TGTGCCAGCACCCACCGGGACTCTAGCACAGATACGCAGTATTTT. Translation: CASTHRDSSTDTQYF.

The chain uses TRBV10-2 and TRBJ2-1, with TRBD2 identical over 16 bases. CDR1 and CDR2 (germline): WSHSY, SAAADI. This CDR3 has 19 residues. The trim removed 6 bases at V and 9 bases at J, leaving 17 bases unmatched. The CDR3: CASSLETGLAGGKVGEQFF. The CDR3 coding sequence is TGCGCCAGCAGCCTCGAAACGGGACTAGCGGGAGGGAAGGTGGGTGAGCAGTTCTTC.

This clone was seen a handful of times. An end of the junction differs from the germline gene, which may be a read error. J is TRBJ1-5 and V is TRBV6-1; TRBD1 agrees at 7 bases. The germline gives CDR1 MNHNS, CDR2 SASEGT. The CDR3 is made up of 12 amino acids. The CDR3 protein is CASSEAGQLQHF. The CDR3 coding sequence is TGTGCCAGCAGTGAAGCGGGACAGCTCCAGCATTTT.

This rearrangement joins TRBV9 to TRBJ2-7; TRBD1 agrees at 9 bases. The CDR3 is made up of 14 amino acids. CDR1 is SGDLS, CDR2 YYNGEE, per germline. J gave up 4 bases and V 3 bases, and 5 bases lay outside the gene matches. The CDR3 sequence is CASSAGQGIYEQYF. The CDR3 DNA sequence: TGTGCCAGCAGCGCGGGACAGGGAATATACGAGCAGTACTTC.

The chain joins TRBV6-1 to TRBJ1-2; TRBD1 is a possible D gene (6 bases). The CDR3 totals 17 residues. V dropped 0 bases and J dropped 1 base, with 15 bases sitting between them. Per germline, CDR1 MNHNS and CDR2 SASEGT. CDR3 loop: CASSEAGAGRLNYGYTF. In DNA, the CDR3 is TGTGCCAGCAGTGAAGCGGGGGCGGGGCGCCTTAACTATGGCTACACCTTC.

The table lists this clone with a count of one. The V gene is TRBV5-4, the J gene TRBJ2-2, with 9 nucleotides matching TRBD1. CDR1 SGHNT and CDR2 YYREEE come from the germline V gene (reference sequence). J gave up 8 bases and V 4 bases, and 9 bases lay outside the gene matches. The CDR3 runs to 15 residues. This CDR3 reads CASSNRDRVTGELFF. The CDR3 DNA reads TGTGCCAGCAGCAACCGGGACAGGGTCACTGGGGAGCTGTTTTTT.

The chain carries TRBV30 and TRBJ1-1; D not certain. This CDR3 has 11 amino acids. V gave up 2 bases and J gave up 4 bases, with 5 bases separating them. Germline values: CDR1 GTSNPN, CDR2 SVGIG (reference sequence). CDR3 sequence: CAWSNPTEAFF. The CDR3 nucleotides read TGTGCCTGGAGTAATCCCACTGAAGCTTTCTTT.

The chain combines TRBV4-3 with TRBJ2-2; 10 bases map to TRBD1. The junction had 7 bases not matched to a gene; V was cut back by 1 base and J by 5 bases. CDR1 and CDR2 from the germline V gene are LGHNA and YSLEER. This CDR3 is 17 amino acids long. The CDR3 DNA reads TGCGCCAGCAGCCAAGGTCGTAGACAGGGGGCTACCGGGGAGCTGTTTTTT. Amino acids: CASSQGRRQGATGELFF.

The DNA for the CDR3 is TGTGCCAGCAGGGAGTATTCAGGGGGATCCTACGAGCAGTACTTC. It translates to CASREYSGGSYEQYF. The rearrangement uses TRBV6-5 and TRBJ2-7, with TRBD1 matching 7 bases. V shed 6 bases, J shed 1 base, and the junction held 9 bases outside the gene matches. This CDR3 region has 15 residues. Germline V gene sequence: CDR1 MNHEY, CDR2 SVGAGI.

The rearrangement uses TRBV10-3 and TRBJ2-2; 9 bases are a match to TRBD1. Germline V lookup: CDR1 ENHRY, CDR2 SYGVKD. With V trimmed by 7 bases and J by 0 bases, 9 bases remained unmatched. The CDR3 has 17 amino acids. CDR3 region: CAITDRDRGANTGELFF. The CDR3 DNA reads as TGTGCCATCACTGATAGAGACAGGGGGGCGAACACCGGGGAGCTGTTTTTT.

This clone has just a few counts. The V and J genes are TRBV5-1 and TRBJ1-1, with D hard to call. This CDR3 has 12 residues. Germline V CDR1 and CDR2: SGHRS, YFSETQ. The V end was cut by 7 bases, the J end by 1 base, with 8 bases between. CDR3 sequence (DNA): TGCGCCAGCTGGCATGGGAACACTGAAGCTTTCTTT. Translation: CASWHGNTEAFF. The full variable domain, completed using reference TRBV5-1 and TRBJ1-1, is KAGVTQTPRYLIKTRGQQVTLSCSPISGHRSVSWYQQTPGQGLQFLFEYFSETQRNKGNFPGRFSGRQFSNSRSEMNVSTLELGDSALYLCASWHGNTEAFFGQGTRLTVV.

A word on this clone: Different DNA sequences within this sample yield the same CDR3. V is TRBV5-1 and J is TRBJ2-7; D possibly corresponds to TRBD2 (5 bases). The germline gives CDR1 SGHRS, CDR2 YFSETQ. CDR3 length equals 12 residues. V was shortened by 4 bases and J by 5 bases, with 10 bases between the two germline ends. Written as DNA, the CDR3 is TGCGCCAGCAGCGAAGGAGGAGACGAGCAGTACTTC. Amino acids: CASSEGGDEQYF.

The CDR3 region is CASSSGTSGTYEQFF. Written as DNA, the CDR3 is TGTGCCAGCAGTTCCGGGACTAGCGGGACTTATGAGCAGTTCTTC. The chain links TRBV6-5 to TRBJ2-1; 13 positions match TRBD2. Germline V gives CDR1 MNHEY, CDR2 SVGAGI. Losses at the gene ends were 4 bases for V and 8 bases for J; bases not matched to a gene: 5. This CDR3 region has 15 residues.